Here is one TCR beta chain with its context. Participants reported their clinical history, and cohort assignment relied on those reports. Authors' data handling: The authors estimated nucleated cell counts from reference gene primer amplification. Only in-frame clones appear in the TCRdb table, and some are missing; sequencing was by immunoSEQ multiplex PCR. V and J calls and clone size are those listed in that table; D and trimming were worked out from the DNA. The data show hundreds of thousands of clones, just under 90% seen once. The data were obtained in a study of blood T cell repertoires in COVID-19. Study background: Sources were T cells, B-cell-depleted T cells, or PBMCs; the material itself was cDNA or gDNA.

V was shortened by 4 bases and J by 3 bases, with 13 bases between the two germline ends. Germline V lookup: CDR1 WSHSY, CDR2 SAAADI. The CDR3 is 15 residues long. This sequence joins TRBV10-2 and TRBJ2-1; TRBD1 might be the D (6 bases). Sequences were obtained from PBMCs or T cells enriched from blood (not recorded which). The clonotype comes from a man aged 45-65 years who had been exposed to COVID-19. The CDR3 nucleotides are TGCGCCAGCAGTGTACGGCAGGGGAACTACAATGAGCAGTTCTTC. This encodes CASSVRQGNYNEQFF.